The sequence of this T cell receptor beta chain was determined in a study of naive and memory T cell subsets. The beta constant-region primer was an equimolar mix of two oligonucleotides covering TRBC1 and TRBC2. TCRdb passed the UMI-ligation and nested PCR reads through MiXCR, listing each CDR3 protein once. Of some 83,000 distinct CDR3 sequences in the sample, 10% to 15% are singletons; the top ten hold 0.75% to 0.95%. The germline V gene encodes CDR1 ENHRY and CDR2 SYGVKD. Trimming removed 6 bases at V and 4 bases at J, with 15 bases between. This CDR3 has 14 amino acids. The TCR originated in a human donor in good health. The source material was central memory CD4+ T cells from blood. The chain joins TRBV10-3 to TRBJ1-2, with D perhaps TRBD1 (6 bases). This CDR3 is CAISQLQGSYGYTF. CDR3 in DNA: TGTGCCATCAGCCAACTACAGGGAAGCTATGGCTACACCTTC.